This passage covers 24 T cell receptor beta chains from one sample sequenced in a study of blood T cells in healthy people across ages. A J-beta primer mix and a sample-barcoded 5' primer were used in a second PCR of about 7 to 11 cycles. In TCRdb, the 5' RACE reads were re-called with MiXCR into one record per CDR3 protein. The data contain around 1,500,000 distinct CDR3 sequences, 35% to 45% of them seen just once; the ten biggest clones take up 7.9%. The sample consisted of blood. The receptors come from a woman younger than 30 in good health.

This clonotype was seen a handful of times. As DNA, the CDR3 is TGTGCCAGCAGTTTATCGCTCTCATCTAACTATGGCTACACCTTC. Amino acid sequence: CASSLSLSSNYGYTF. V usage is TRBV27 and J usage is TRBJ1-2; no definite D call. Trimming left V 0 bases short and J 0 bases short, with 8 bases between. Germline lookup yields CDR1 MNHEY and CDR2 SMNVEV (reference sequence). This CDR3 has 15 amino acids.

The genes are TRBV5-6 and TRBJ1-2; a weak D match, TRBD1 (5 bases). V dropped 4 bases and J dropped 0 bases, with 19 bases sitting between them. Germline loops: CDR1 SGHDT, CDR2 YYEEEE. This CDR3 is built from 17 residues. The CDR3 DNA follows: TGTGCCAGCAGCGGGGGGATATTAATTTCAGCTAACTATGGCTACACCTTC. As protein: CASSGGILISANYGYTF.

The rearrangement uses TRBV7-2 and TRBJ1-2; D not resolved. V was trimmed by 0 bases and J by 0 bases, leaving 8 bases between them. The CDR3 is made up of 15 amino acids. The germline V gene has CDR1 SGHTA and CDR2 FQGNSA. The DNA for the CDR3 is TGTGCCAGCAGCTTAGCGTTGATTTCTAACTATGGCTACACCTTC. Its protein is CASSLALISNYGYTF.

The V call is TRBV20-1, the J call TRBJ2-5; D gene ambiguous. The germline V and J ends were trimmed by 6 bases and 2 bases, with 10 bases remaining between them. The germline gives CDR1 DFQATT, CDR2 SNEGSKA (reference sequence). The CDR3 is 12 amino acids. This CDR3 reads CSALTDQETQYF. Written as DNA, the CDR3 is TGCAGTGCGCTGACCGATCAAGAGACCCAGTACTTC.

The chain combines TRBV7-2 with TRBJ1-1, with 7 bases matching TRBD1. Germline V CDR1 and CDR2: SGHTA, FQGNSA. The length of the CDR3 is 15 residues. With 6 bases clipped from V and 3 bases from J, the junction kept 10 bases outside the gene matches. The CDR3 spells CASSSAGTAYTEAFF. In nucleotides, the CDR3 is TGTGCCAGCAGTAGCGCCGGGACAGCTTACACTGAAGCTTTCTTT.

Turning to this clonotype: Possible read error: a much larger clone is one base away. This chain uses TRBV10-3 with TRBJ2-6; D not certain. The CDR3 is 15 residues long. Germline V CDR1 and CDR2: ENHRY, SYGVKD. CDR3 protein: CVISESNSGANVLTF. As DNA, the CDR3 is TGTGTCATCAGTGAATCGAATTCCGGGGCCAACGTCCTGACTTTC.

The gene calls are TRBV7-2 and TRBJ1-5, with TRBD1 matching over 11 bases. Per germline, CDR1 SGHTA and CDR2 FQGNSA. V lost 1 base to trimming and J lost 9 bases; unmatched junction nucleotides: 5. This CDR3 region has 15 residues. The CDR3: CASSLGTGGPRPQHF. The CDR3 DNA reads TGTGCCAGCAGCTTAGGGACAGGGGGCCCCAGGCCCCAGCATTTT.

This chain uses TRBV15 with TRBJ2-7; D not resolved. TRBJ2-5 explains the end of the DNA better; the J call may be wrong. This CDR3 contains 13 residues. Per the germline V gene, CDR1 is LNHNV and CDR2 is YYDKDF (reference sequence). CDR3 in DNA: TGTGCCACCAGCAGAGATTCTCGAGAGACCCAGTACTTC. Protein product: CATSRDSRETQYF.

V gene TRBV6-5 combines with J gene TRBJ1-2; 9 nucleotides agree with TRBD1. V lost 6 bases and J lost 6; bases outside the gene matches: 11. Germline loops: CDR1 MNHEY, CDR2 SVGAGI. This CDR3 comprises 15 residues. The CDR3 protein is CASSLGQGWLDGYTF. CDR3 DNA sequence: TGTGCCAGCAGCCTAGGACAGGGGTGGCTAGATGGCTACACCTTC.

This clonotype was observed a single time. The chain carries TRBV21-1 and TRBJ1-1. TRBV21-1 constitutes a pseudogene. The CDR3 is made up of 16 amino acids. CDR3 residues: CASSKARPSHNPEAFF. CDR3 coding DNA: TGTGCCAGCAGCAAAGCCAGGCCCTCTCACAACCCTGAAGCTTTCTTT.

This chain links TRBV5-8 with TRBJ1-4, with 7 bases lining up with TRBD1. CDR3 size: 12 residues. CDR1 and CDR2 from the germline V gene are SGHTS and YDEGEE. With 0 bases clipped from V and 16 bases from J, the junction kept 6 bases outside the gene matches. The CDR3 region has the DNA TGTGCCAGCAGCTTGGCCGGGACAGATCCGTTTTTT. This translates into CASSLAGTDPFF.

The V and J genes are TRBV20-1 and TRBJ1-5; TRBD1 is a possible D gene (6 bases). The CDR3 is 16 residues long. V lost 4 bases to trimming and J lost 7 bases, with 23 bases between them. The germline gives CDR1 DFQATT, CDR2 SNEGSKA (reference sequence). The DNA for the CDR3 is TGCAGTGCTACCACTACAGGGCTCCCGGATCGGCAGCCCCAGCATTTT. This gives the protein CSATTTGLPDRQPQHF.

The chain couples TRBV27 to TRBJ2-7; D call uncertain. V was shortened by 5 bases and J by 6 bases, with 8 bases between the two germline ends. This CDR3 contains 11 residues. CDR1 and CDR2 from the germline V gene are MNHEY and SMNVEV (reference sequence). Written as DNA, the CDR3 is TGTGCCAGCAGTACTATCTGCGAGCAGTACTTC. Translation gives CASSTICEQYF.

The genes are TRBV15 and TRBJ1-1; tentative D call: TRBD1 (5 bases). CDR1 is LNHNV, CDR2 YYDKDF, per germline (reference sequence). The CDR3 runs 14 residues. The V end was cut by 2 bases, the J end by 4 bases, with 11 bases between. CDR3 sequence (DNA): TGTGCCACCAGCAGATTCGGGGGGGTCACTGAAGCTTTCTTT. It codes for CATSRFGGVTEAFF. Using reference TRBV15 and TRBJ1-1 for the parts outside the CDR3, the full variable domain is DAMVIQNPRYQVTQFGKPVTLSCSQTLNHNVMYWYQQKSSQAPKLLFHYYDKDFNNEADTPDNFQSRRPNTSFCFLDIRSPGLGDTAMYLCATSRFGGVTEAFFGQGTRLTVV.

This clonotype has a handful of counts. This chain uses TRBV6-1 with TRBJ2-3; D not certain. Germline CDR1 MNHNS, CDR2 SASEGT. The CDR3 is 14 residues long. V gave up 5 bases and J gave up 4 bases, with 13 bases separating them. CDR3 sequence: CASSLRPGPDTQYF. The CDR3 coding sequence is TGTGCCAGCAGTTTAAGACCCGGACCAGATACGCAGTATTTT.

As to this clonotype: Compared with germline, one end of the junction differs, possibly owing to a read error. The chain recombines TRBV15 with TRBJ1-2, with D unresolved. CDR1 is LNHNV and CDR2 is YYDKDF in the germline V gene (reference sequence). CDR3 length: 13 residues. Written as DNA, the CDR3 is TGTGCCACCAGCAGAGGTGACGGCTATGGCCACACCTTC. Its protein is CATSRGDGYGHTF.

The V and J genes are TRBV10-3 and TRBJ1-5, with D possibly TRBD1 on 5 matching bases. V was cut by 3 bases and J by 0 bases, with 6 bases left in between. The CDR3 has 14 amino acids. In germline, CDR1 is ENHRY, CDR2 SYGVKD. This chain's CDR3 is CAISDRDSNQPQHF. The CDR3 DNA sequence: TGTGCCATCAGTGACAGGGATAGCAATCAGCCCCAGCATTTT.

The rearrangement uses TRBV5-1 and TRBJ2-1; 7 positions agree with TRBD1. The J call may be mistaken, given a closer DNA end match to TRBJ2-7. Per the germline V gene, CDR1 is SGHRS and CDR2 is YFSETQ. CDR3 length: 14 residues. Written as DNA, the CDR3 is TGCGCCAGCAGCGGGGGACAGACCTACAATGAGCAGTACTTC. Encoded protein: CASSGGQTYNEQYF.

This clonotype was observed a few times. V is TRBV10-3 and J is TRBJ2-3; 8 nucleotides align to TRBD1. The length of the CDR3 is 14 residues. The junction had 5 bases not matched to a gene; V was cut back by 7 bases and J by 2 bases. The germline V gene encodes CDR1 ENHRY and CDR2 SYGVKD. The CDR3 reads CAITADRDTDTQYF. In DNA, the CDR3 is TGTGCCATCACGGCGGACAGGGACACAGATACGCAGTATTTT.

V is TRBV9 and J is TRBJ2-2, with TRBD2 matching over 7 bases. J was trimmed by 5 bases and V by 3 bases; bases with no gene match: 7. The CDR3 is made up of 15 amino acids. In germline, CDR1 is SGDLS, CDR2 YYNGEE. CDR3: CASSEGGTGTGELFF. CDR3 bases: TGTGCCAGCAGCGAGGGAGGGACGGGGACCGGGGAGCTGTTTTTT.

This clonotype was observed a handful of times. The chain combines TRBV3-1 with TRBJ2-1, with 11 bases lining up with TRBD2. The germline gives CDR1 LGHDT, CDR2 YNNKEL (reference sequence). There are 19 residues in the CDR3. V lost 3 bases to trimming and J lost 2 bases; unmatched junction nucleotides: 12. In DNA, the CDR3 is TGTGCCAGCAGCCAGGATGGGACTAGCGGAGGGAACCCCTACAATGAGCAGTTCTTC. Translation gives CASSQDGTSGGNPYNEQFF.

Here the CDR3 DNA reads TGTGCCAGCTCACCACCGGGACAGGCTAATGAAAAACTGTTTTTT. This encodes CASSPPGQANEKLFF. The chain carries TRBV18 and TRBJ1-4; the match to TRBD1 covers 8 bases. The CDR3 runs to 15 residues. Germline assignment: CDR1 KGHSH and CDR2 LQKENI. The trim removed 0 bases at V and 3 bases at J, leaving 0 bases unmatched.

This clonotype was detected only a few times. This chain uses TRBV20-1 with TRBJ2-7; 7 bases map to TRBD1. Trimming at V came to 5 bases and at J to 2 bases, leaving 15 bases not matched to a gene. The CDR3 is 16 amino acids. The germline V gene encodes CDR1 DFQATT and CDR2 SNEGSKA (reference sequence). This chain's CDR3 is CSACRDSSILPYEQYF. CDR3 sequence (DNA): TGCAGTGCTTGCCGGGACAGTTCAATCCTTCCCTACGAGCAGTACTTC.

There are a few counts of this clonotype. The genes are TRBV4-1 and TRBJ2-7; D unclear. The V and J ends lost 3 bases and 7 bases respectively, with 19 bases between them. Germline CDR1 and CDR2: MGHRA and YSYEKL. CDR3 length equals 15 residues. CDR3 in amino acids: CASSQGPGKITEQYF. The CDR3 DNA reads as TGCGCCAGCAGCCAGGGTCCGGGTAAGATTACGGAGCAGTACTTC.